These T cell receptor beta chains were read from a single sample in a study of blood T cells in healthy people across ages. A single record per CDR3 protein comes from TCRdb applying MiXCR to the 5' RACE reads. The data show 600,000 to 800,000 distinct CDR3 sequences, with roughly half seen just once and roughly 13% held by the top ten. The sample consisted of blood. These receptors originate from a woman older than 75 in good health. CDR3s include the opening cysteine and the closing phenylalanine or tryptophan. Fields, in order: J gene, D gene, CDR3 length, clone size, V gene, CDR3 DNA, CDR3 protein. The D gene is left open where the match is weak. For some rows the clone size is stated as once, few or many, or as a class when expanded; others skip it.

J gene: TRBJ2-5
D gene: TRBD1
CDR3 length: 14
clone size: -
V gene: TRBV25-1
CDR3 DNA: TGTGCCAGCGGACGAGGACAGGGTGTAGAGACCCAGTACTTC
CDR3 protein: CASGRGQGVETQYF

J gene: TRBJ2-6
D gene: -
CDR3 length: 14
clone size: -
V gene: TRBV2
CDR3 DNA: TGTGCCAGCAGTCAGGGCTCTGGGGCCGACGTCCTGACTTTC
CDR3 protein: CASSQGSGADVLTF

J gene: TRBJ2-5
D gene: TRBD2
CDR3 length: 15
clone size: -
V gene: TRBV5-1
CDR3 DNA: TGCGCCAGCAGCTGGACTAGCGGGACCTACAATGAGCAGTACTTC
CDR3 protein: CASSWTSGTYNEQYF

J gene: TRBJ1-1
D gene: -
CDR3 length: 13
clone size: -
V gene: TRBV5-6
CDR3 DNA: TGTGCCAGCAGCTTGAAGGCAGGGGCTGAAGCTTTCTTT
CDR3 protein: CASSLKAGAEAFF

J gene: TRBJ1-1
D gene: -
CDR3 length: 18
clone size: -
V gene: TRBV3-1
CDR3 DNA: TGTGCCAGCAGCCAGGAGTTAGGGGGAGCGCTGGGTGGATCTGAAGCTTTCTTT
CDR3 protein: CASSQELGGALGGSEAFF

J gene: TRBJ2-7
D gene: TRBD2
CDR3 length: 16
clone size: many
V gene: TRBV20-1
CDR3 DNA: TGCAGTGCTAGAGATACATCTAGCGGTAGCTCCTACGAGCAGTACTTC
CDR3 protein: CSARDTSSGSSYEQYF

J gene: TRBJ2-3
D gene: TRBD2
CDR3 length: 16
clone size: -
V gene: TRBV11-1
CDR3 DNA: TGTGCCAGCAGCTCAACAAGACTAGCGGTCACAGATACGCAGTATTTT
CDR3 protein: CASSSTRLAVTDTQYF

J gene: TRBJ2-3
D gene: TRBD1
CDR3 length: 14
clone size: -
V gene: TRBV29-1
CDR3 DNA: TGCAGCGCTCTGGGACAGGGATTATCAGATACGCAGTATTTT
CDR3 protein: CSALGQGLSDTQYF

J gene: TRBJ2-3
D gene: TRBD1
CDR3 length: 15
clone size: -
V gene: TRBV12-3/TRBV12-4
CDR3 DNA: TGTGCCAGCAGTGTCCCGGGACAGGGGATAGATACGCAGTATTTT
CDR3 protein: CASSVPGQGIDTQYF

J gene: TRBJ1-2
D gene: TRBD1
CDR3 length: 15
clone size: many
V gene: TRBV7-2
CDR3 DNA: TGTGCCAGCAGCCCAGGACAGGGGGGAACCTATGGCTACACCTTC
CDR3 protein: CASSPGQGGTYGYTF

J gene: TRBJ1-2
D gene: -
CDR3 length: 14
clone size: -
V gene: TRBV2
CDR3 DNA: TGTGCCAGCAGTGATCAGGTTATTTACTATGGCTACACCTTC
CDR3 protein: CASSDQVIYYGYTF

J gene: TRBJ2-3
D gene: -
CDR3 length: 12
clone size: -
V gene: TRBV29-1
CDR3 DNA: TGCAGCGTTATACGGCACTCAGATACGCAGTATTTT
CDR3 protein: CSVIRHSDTQYF

J gene: TRBJ1-1
D gene: -
CDR3 length: 13
clone size: -
V gene: TRBV3-1
CDR3 DNA: TGTGCCAGCAGCCAATTTAAGAACACTGAAGCTTTCTTT
CDR3 protein: CASSQFKNTEAFF

J gene: TRBJ2-1
D gene: -
CDR3 length: 14
clone size: many
V gene: TRBV29-1
CDR3 DNA: TGCAGCGGGAGACAGAAGAGCTCCTACAATGAGCAGTTCTTC
CDR3 protein: CSGRQKSSYNEQFF

J gene: TRBJ1-2
D gene: -
CDR3 length: 11
clone size: -
V gene: TRBV30
CDR3 DNA: TGTGCCTTCGGGCTCAACTATGGCTACACCTTC
CDR3 protein: CAFGLNYGYTF

J gene: TRBJ2-5
D gene: -
CDR3 length: 12
clone size: -
V gene: TRBV5-4
CDR3 DNA: TGTGCCAGCAGCTTCCCCGAGGGGACCCAGTACTTC
CDR3 protein: CASSFPEGTQYF

J gene: TRBJ2-1
D gene: -
CDR3 length: 16
clone size: many
V gene: TRBV20-1
CDR3 DNA: TGCAGTGCTAGAGGTATGGGGAGGAGCTCCTACAATGAGCAGTTCTTC
CDR3 protein: CSARGMGRSSYNEQFF

J gene: TRBJ2-1
D gene: -
CDR3 length: 14
clone size: many
V gene: TRBV29-1
CDR3 DNA: TGCAGCGTTGAAGAGGAGACTAGATACAATGAGCAGTTCTTC
CDR3 protein: CSVEEETRYNEQFF

J gene: TRBJ2-5
D gene: -
CDR3 length: 13
clone size: -
V gene: TRBV20-1
CDR3 DNA: TGCAGTGCGATACGTAGGACCGGACGGGAGCAGTACTTC
CDR3 protein: CSAIRRTGREQYF

J gene: TRBJ2-7
D gene: -
CDR3 length: 16
clone size: many
V gene: TRBV4-1
CDR3 DNA: TGCGCCAGCAGCCAAGTAGTGGGAGGCAGGTCCTACGAGCAGTACTTC
CDR3 protein: CASSQVVGGRSYEQYF

J gene: TRBJ2-3
D gene: TRBD1
CDR3 length: 15
clone size: -
V gene: TRBV9
CDR3 DNA: TGTGCCAGCAGCGCGGGACAGTGGAACTCAGATACGCAGTATTTT
CDR3 protein: CASSAGQWNSDTQYF

J gene: TRBJ1-1
D gene: TRBD1
CDR3 length: 15
clone size: -
V gene: TRBV5-1
CDR3 DNA: TGCGCCAGCAGCACTCCGACAGGGCCGAACACTGAAGCTTTCTTT
CDR3 protein: CASSTPTGPNTEAFF

J gene: TRBJ2-1
D gene: TRBD2
CDR3 length: 14
clone size: -
V gene: TRBV4-1
CDR3 DNA: TGCGCCAGCAGCCAAAGGGTGGGGGGGGGTGAGCAGTTCTTC
CDR3 protein: CASSQRVGGGEQFF

J gene: TRBJ2-3
D gene: TRBD2
CDR3 length: 19
clone size: -
V gene: TRBV7-2
CDR3 DNA: TGTGCCAGCAGCTCTACCGGGACTAGCGGGAAAGGACGGGGAGATACGCAGTATTTT
CDR3 protein: CASSSTGTSGKGRGDTQYF

J gene: TRBJ2-1
D gene: TRBD2
CDR3 length: 15
clone size: many
V gene: TRBV7-2
CDR3 DNA: TGTGCCAGCAGCCCCCCTAGCGGGGTATACAATGAGCAGTTCTTC
CDR3 protein: CASSPPSGVYNEQFF

J gene: TRBJ2-7
D gene: -
CDR3 length: 14
clone size: many
V gene: TRBV3-1
CDR3 DNA: TGTGCCAGCAGCCATAACGAGGCCACCTACGAGCAGTACTTC
CDR3 protein: CASSHNEATYEQYF

J gene: TRBJ2-2
D gene: -
CDR3 length: 15
clone size: few
V gene: TRBV5-1
CDR3 DNA: TGCGCCAGCAGCTTGTTGGACACCTTCACCGGGGAGCTGTTTTTT
CDR3 protein: CASSLLDTFTGELFF

J gene: TRBJ2-1
D gene: TRBD2
CDR3 length: 17
clone size: many
V gene: TRBV9
CDR3 DNA: TGTGCCAGCAGCGTAGAACGCGGGAGTCCATCCTACAATGAGCAGTTCTTC
CDR3 protein: CASSVERGSPSYNEQFF

J gene: TRBJ1-5
D gene: -
CDR3 length: 13
clone size: many
V gene: TRBV4-2
CDR3 DNA: TGTGCCAGCAGCCAAGATGAGTTACAGCCCCAGCATTTT
CDR3 protein: CASSQDELQPQHF

J gene: TRBJ2-1
D gene: -
CDR3 length: 15
clone size: many
V gene: TRBV7-8
CDR3 DNA: TGTGCCAGCAGCTTAGCTCGGTCTCGAGGCTATGAGCAGTTCTTC
CDR3 protein: CASSLARSRGYEQFF

J gene: TRBJ1-5
D gene: -
CDR3 length: 13
clone size: -
V gene: TRBV5-6
CDR3 DNA: TGTGCCAGCAGCTTGTGGAACAATCAGCCCCAGCATTTT
CDR3 protein: CASSLWNNQPQHF

J gene: TRBJ2-7
D gene: -
CDR3 length: 14
clone size: -
V gene: TRBV14
CDR3 DNA: TGTGCCAGCAGCCAAGCAGGTTCAACCTACGAGCAGTACTTC
CDR3 protein: CASSQAGSTYEQYF

J gene: TRBJ1-2
D gene: -
CDR3 length: 12
clone size: -
V gene: TRBV6-6
CDR3 DNA: TGTGCCAGCAGTCCCCGGCCGGCAGGGTACACCTTC
CDR3 protein: CASSPRPAGYTF

J gene: TRBJ2-2
D gene: -
CDR3 length: 16
clone size: many
V gene: TRBV5-1
CDR3 DNA: TGCGCCAGCAGCGCCACCTACATCGCGAACACCGGGGAGCTGTTTTTT
CDR3 protein: CASSATYIANTGELFF

J gene: TRBJ2-5
D gene: -
CDR3 length: 12
clone size: -
V gene: TRBV7-2
CDR3 DNA: TGTGCCAGCAGCCCGAGTCTCGAGACCCAGTACTTC
CDR3 protein: CASSPSLETQYF

J gene: TRBJ2-1
D gene: -
CDR3 length: 14
clone size: many
V gene: TRBV27
CDR3 DNA: TGTGCCTGTGGGCAGTTGAATCACTACAATGAGCAGTTCTTC
CDR3 protein: CACGQLNHYNEQFF

J gene: TRBJ2-3
D gene: TRBD2
CDR3 length: 14
clone size: -
V gene: TRBV28
CDR3 DNA: TGTGCCAGCAGTACGACTAGCGGGAGTGATACGCAGTATTTT
CDR3 protein: CASSTTSGSDTQYF

J gene: TRBJ1-3
D gene: -
CDR3 length: 15
clone size: few
V gene: TRBV12-3/TRBV12-4
CDR3 DNA: TGTGCCAGCAGTTTACAGGGCCAACAGTCGAACACCATATATTTT
CDR3 protein: CASSLQGQQSNTIYF

J gene: TRBJ1-2
D gene: -
CDR3 length: 15
clone size: once
V gene: TRBV5-1
CDR3 DNA: TGCGCCAGCAGCTTGGAGGTTGGGGTCGCCTATGGCTACACCTTC
CDR3 protein: CASSLEVGVAYGYTF

J gene: TRBJ2-1
D gene: TRBD1
CDR3 length: 18
clone size: -
V gene: TRBV11-3
CDR3 DNA: TGTGCCAGCAGCTTAGGGGAGACAGGGGAGGCCTCCTACAATGAGCAGTTCTTC
CDR3 protein: CASSLGETGEASYNEQFF

J gene: TRBJ2-7
D gene: -
CDR3 length: 12
clone size: few
V gene: TRBV5-1
CDR3 DNA: TGCGCCAGCAGTTCTGGTGGTGTCGAGCAGTACTTC
CDR3 protein: CASSSGGVEQYF

J gene: TRBJ1-1
D gene: TRBD1
CDR3 length: 13
clone size: -
V gene: TRBV12-3/TRBV12-4
CDR3 DNA: TGTGCCAGCAGCTTATGGGTTAGGGGGCAAGCTTTCTTT
CDR3 protein: CASSLWVRGQAFF

J gene: TRBJ2-2
D gene: -
CDR3 length: 16
clone size: -
V gene: TRBV6-6
CDR3 DNA: TGTGCCAGCAGTTTCACTCGCGGCACGAACACCGGGGAGCTGTTTTTT
CDR3 protein: CASSFTRGTNTGELFF

J gene: TRBJ2-4
D gene: TRBD1
CDR3 length: 14
clone size: once
V gene: TRBV7-2
CDR3 DNA: TGTGCCAGCAGCCACCGGGACAGGTTAAACATTCAGTACTTC
CDR3 protein: CASSHRDRLNIQYF

J gene: TRBJ1-2
D gene: TRBD1
CDR3 length: 18
clone size: -
V gene: TRBV7-9
CDR3 DNA: TGTGCCAGCAGCTTGTACGCTCAGTTTGGACAGGGGGCTTATGGCTACACCTTC
CDR3 protein: CASSLYAQFGQGAYGYTF

J gene: TRBJ1-5
D gene: -
CDR3 length: 17
clone size: many
V gene: TRBV6-6
CDR3 DNA: TGTGCCAGCAGTCGACGCTCGGGGGAGGGCGAAGGTCAGCCCCAGCATTTT
CDR3 protein: CASSRRSGEGEGQPQHF

J gene: TRBJ2-3
D gene: -
CDR3 length: 13
clone size: -
V gene: TRBV30
CDR3 DNA: TGTGCCTGGAGTCGGGCCAGGACAGATACGCAGTATTTT
CDR3 protein: CAWSRARTDTQYF